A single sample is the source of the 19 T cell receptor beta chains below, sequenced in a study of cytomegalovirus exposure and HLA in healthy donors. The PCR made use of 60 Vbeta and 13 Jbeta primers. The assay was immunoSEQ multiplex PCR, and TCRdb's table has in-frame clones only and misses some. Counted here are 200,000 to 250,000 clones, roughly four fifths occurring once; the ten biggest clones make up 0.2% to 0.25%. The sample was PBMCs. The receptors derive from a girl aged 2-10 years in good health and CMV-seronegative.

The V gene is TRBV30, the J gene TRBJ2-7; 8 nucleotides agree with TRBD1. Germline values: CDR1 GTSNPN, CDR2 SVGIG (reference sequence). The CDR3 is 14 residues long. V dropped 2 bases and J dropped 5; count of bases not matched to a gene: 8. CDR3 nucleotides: TGTGCCTGGAGTCACATACAGGGGGGCCACGAGCAGTACTTC. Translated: CAWSHIQGGHEQYF.

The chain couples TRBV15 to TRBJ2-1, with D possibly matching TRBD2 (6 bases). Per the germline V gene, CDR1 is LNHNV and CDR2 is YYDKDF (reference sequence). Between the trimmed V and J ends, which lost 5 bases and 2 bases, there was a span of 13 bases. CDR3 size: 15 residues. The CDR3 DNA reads TGTGCCACCAGCTTTCGGGGGTCTGCCTACAATGAGCAGTTCTTC. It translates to CATSFRGSAYNEQFF.

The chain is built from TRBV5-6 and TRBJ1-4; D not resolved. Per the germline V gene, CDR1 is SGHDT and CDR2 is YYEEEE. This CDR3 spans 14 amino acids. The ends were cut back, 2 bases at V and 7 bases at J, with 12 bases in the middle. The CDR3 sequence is CASSFRWRGEKLFF. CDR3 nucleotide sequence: TGTGCCAGCAGCTTCCGCTGGCGAGGTGAAAAACTGTTTTTT.

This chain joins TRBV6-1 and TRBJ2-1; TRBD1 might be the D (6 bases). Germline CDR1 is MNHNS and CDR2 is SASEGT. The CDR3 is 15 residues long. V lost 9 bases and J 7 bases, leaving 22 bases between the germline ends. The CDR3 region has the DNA TGTGCCAGTAACCTTCTTGGGGGCAGGGGTAATGAGCAGTTCTTC. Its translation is CASNLLGGRGNEQFF.

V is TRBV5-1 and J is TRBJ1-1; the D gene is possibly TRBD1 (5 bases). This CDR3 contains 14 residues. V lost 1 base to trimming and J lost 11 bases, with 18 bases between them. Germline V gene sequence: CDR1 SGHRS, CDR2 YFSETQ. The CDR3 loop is CASSLRSQDHGAFF. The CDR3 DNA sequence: TGCGCCAGCAGCTTGAGATCACAGGATCACGGGGCTTTCTTT.

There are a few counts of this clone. CDR3 protein: CASSHDSVFNEKLFF. As DNA, the CDR3 is TGCGCCAGCAGCCACGACAGTGTATTTAATGAAAAACTGTTTTTT. The chain employs TRBV4-1 and TRBJ1-4, with D perhaps matching TRBD1 (5 bases). The CDR3 spans 15 residues. Trimming pared 3 bases from V and 4 bases from J, leaving 12 bases between. Germline values: CDR1 MGHRA, CDR2 YSYEKL.

CDR3: CASRQTPDYSPLHF. CDR3 coding DNA: TGTGCCAGCAGGCAGACACCGGACTATTCACCCCTCCACTTT. The rearrangement joins TRBV6-5 to TRBJ1-6; D remains ambiguous. The CDR3 sequence is 14 residues long. In germline, CDR1 is MNHEY, CDR2 SVGAGI. Trimming left V 6 bases short and J 8 bases short, with 14 bases between.

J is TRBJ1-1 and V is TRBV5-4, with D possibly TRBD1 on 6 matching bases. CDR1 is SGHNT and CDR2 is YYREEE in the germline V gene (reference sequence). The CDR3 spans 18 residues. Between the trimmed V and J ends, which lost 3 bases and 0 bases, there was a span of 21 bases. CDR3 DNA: TGTGCCAGCAGCTGGGGGCCAGGTGGAGTAGTAATGAACACTGAAGCTTTCTTT. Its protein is CASSWGPGGVVMNTEAFF.

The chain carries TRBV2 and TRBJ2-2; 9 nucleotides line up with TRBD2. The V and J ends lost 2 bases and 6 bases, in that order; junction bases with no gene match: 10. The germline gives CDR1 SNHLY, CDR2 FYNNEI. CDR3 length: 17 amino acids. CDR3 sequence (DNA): TGTGCCAGCAGTGAACAGGGCAGCGGGGGGTGGTCCGGGGAGCTGTTTTTT. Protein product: CASSEQGSGGWSGELFF.

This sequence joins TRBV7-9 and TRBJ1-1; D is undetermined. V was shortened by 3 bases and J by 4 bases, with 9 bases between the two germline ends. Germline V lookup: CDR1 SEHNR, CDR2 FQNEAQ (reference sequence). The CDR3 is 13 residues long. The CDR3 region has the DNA TGTGCCAGCAGCTTGAGGCTAGGCACTGAAGCTTTCTTT. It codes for CASSLRLGTEAFF.

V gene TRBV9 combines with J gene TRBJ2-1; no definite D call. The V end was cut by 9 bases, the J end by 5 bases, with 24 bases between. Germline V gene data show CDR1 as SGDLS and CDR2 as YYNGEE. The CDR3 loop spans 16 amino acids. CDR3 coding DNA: TGTGCCATCCAACGTGGGCCCTCGAGCCCACACAATGAGCAGTTCTTC. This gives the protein CAIQRGPSSPHNEQFF.

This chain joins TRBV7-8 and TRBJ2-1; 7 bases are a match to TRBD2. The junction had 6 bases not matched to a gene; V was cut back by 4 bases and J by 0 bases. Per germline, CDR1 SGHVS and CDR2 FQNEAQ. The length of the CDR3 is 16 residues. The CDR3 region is CASSSFSGDSYNEQFF. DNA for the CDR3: TGTGCCAGCAGCTCATTCAGCGGGGACTCCTACAATGAGCAGTTCTTC.

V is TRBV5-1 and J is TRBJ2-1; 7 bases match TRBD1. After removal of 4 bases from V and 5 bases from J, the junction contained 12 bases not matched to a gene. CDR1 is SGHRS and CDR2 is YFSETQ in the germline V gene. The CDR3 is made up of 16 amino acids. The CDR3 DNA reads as TGCGCCAGCAGCCCCTCTAGGGGGCGTTGGGACAATGAGCAGTTCTTC. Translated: CASSPSRGRWDNEQFF.

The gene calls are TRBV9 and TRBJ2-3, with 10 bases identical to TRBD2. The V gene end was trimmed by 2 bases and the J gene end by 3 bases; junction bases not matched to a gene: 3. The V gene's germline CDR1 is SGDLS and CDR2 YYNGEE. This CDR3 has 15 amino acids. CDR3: CASSVISGGTDTQYF. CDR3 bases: TGTGCCAGCAGCGTCATTAGCGGGGGGACAGATACGCAGTATTTT.

The CDR3 DNA is TGTGCCAGCAATTTAGACGGGGACTACGAGCAGTACTTC. Its translation is CASNLDGDYEQYF. The rearrangement links TRBV6-6 to TRBJ2-7; weak D call: TRBD2 (5 bases). Trimming cost V 7 bases and J 3 bases, with 13 bases left between them. Germline CDR1 is MNHNY and CDR2 is SVGAGI (reference sequence). CDR3 size: 13 residues.

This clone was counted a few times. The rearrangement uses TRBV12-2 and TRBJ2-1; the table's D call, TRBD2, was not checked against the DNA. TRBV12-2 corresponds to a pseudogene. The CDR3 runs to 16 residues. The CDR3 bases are TGTGCAAGTCGCTTAGTTTCGCGGGAGGGCCGAAATGAGCAGTTCTTC. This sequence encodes CASRLVSREGRNEQFF.

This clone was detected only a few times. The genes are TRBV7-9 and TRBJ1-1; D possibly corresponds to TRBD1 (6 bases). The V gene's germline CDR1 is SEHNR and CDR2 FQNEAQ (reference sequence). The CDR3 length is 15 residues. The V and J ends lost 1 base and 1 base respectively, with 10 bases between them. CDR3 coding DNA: TGTGCCAGCAGCTTAGACAGGGCTAGGAACACTGAAGCTTTCTTT. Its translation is CASSLDRARNTEAFF.

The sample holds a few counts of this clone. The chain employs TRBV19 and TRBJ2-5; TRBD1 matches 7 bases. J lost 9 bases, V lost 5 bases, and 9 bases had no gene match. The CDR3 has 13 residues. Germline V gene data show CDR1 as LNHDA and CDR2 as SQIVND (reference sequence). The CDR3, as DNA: TGTGCCAGTAGTCCCATAGCAGGGGGAGCCCAGTACTTC. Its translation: CASSPIAGGAQYF.

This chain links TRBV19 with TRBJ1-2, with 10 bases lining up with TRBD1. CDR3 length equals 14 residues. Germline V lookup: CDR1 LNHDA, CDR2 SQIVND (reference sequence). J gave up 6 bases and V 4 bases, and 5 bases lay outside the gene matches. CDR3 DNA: TGTGCCAGTAGTACCCGGGACAGGGGTAATGGCTACACCTTC. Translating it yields CASSTRDRGNGYTF.